This T cell receptor (beta chain) is drawn from a study of breast tumors, draining lymph nodes, adjacent tissues (dated by TCRdb to about 2016). Regarding the study in general: TCR beta repertoires were compared across tumor, adjacent nontumor tissue and axillary lymph nodes obtained from breast cancer patients. The study was designed to assess the relationships and possible T-cell exchange between tumor, surrounding tissue and draining lymph node repertoires in human breast cancer. Broader findings and caveats from the paper: The data were judged consistent with most tumor T cells deriving from the lymph node and then expanding within tumor tissue. The conclusion that tumor T cells originate in lymph nodes was framed as consistent with a hypothesis rather than directly demonstrated. Tumor and nontumor tissue repertoires were found to be significantly more similar in luminal-like than in basal-like breast cancer. Tumor T-cell repertoires showed less diversity than lymph node repertoires and more diversity than nontumor tissue repertoires, and tumor T-cell repertoires showed preferential V and J gene usage.

The table lists this clonotype with many counts. Its antigen target is currently unknown. Per-nucleotide qualities are absent, and no much larger clonotype sits a single base away. Lymph node samples came from the axillary draining lymph nodes of breast cancer patients. Sequenced using an Illumina HiSeq 2000. Multiplex PCR amplification was used to build the TCR beta chain libraries. The amplified TCR beta chain products were analyzed by high-throughput sequencing. TCRdb handled the public reads itself, with Q25 trimming in fastp and clone calling in MiXCR, and kept productive beta chains. Entries that share a CDR3 protein sequence are merged under the most common genes and DNA. For this sample there are about 110,000 distinct CDR3 sequences; roughly 29% appear just once. The top ten clonotypes cover approximately 6% of the sample. Looking up the germline V gene (reference sequence) yields CDR1 DFQATT and CDR2 SNEGSKA. The CDR3 runs 17 amino acids, cysteine and phenylalanine included. Only the CDR3 portion is preserved as DNA: 51 bases, with reading frame beginning at the first base.

Sequenced: axillary lymph node tissue. In this chain, TRBV20-1 is recombined with TRBJ2-1; no D gene can be assigned with confidence. This receptor was taken from a female donor with breast cancer. Some clones in this sample may be carry-over from other donors' samples. The CDR3 in this case is CRADGRSSWNKYNEQFF. The base sequence is TGCAGAGCCGATGGTCGAAGTAGCTGGAATAAATACAATGAGCAGTTCTTC.